The rows below give T cell receptor beta chains drawn from one sample of a study of T-cell reconstitution after alpha-beta-depleted transplantation in children. TCRdb re-called the PCR reads with MiXCR, one entry per CDR3 protein. The sample contains more than 450,000 distinct CDR3 sequences, roughly 18% of which appear only once. The sample consisted of PBMCs from the stem cell graft donor, taken from the stem cell graft. These receptors came from a human donor who donated a stem cell graft to a child with acute lymphoblastic leukemia. Each CDR3 is given with its conserved first and last residue. Fields, in order: J gene, V gene, clone size, D gene, CDR3 protein, CDR3 DNA. The D gene is left open where the match is weak. Size tells how often a clone was seen (once, few, many) or the class of an expanded clone, and some rows leave it out.

j_call: TRBJ2-1; v_call: TRBV15; clone_size: few; d_call: .; cdr3_aa: CATSRERRQGTNEQFF; cdr3_nt: TGTGCCACCAGCAGAGAGCGTAGGCAGGGTACCAATGAGCAGTTCTTC
j_call: TRBJ2-7; v_call: TRBV5-1; clone_size: many; d_call: TRBD1; cdr3_aa: CASSWDSSYEQYF; cdr3_nt: TGTGCCAGCAGTTGGGACAGCTCCTACGAGCAGTACTTC
j_call: TRBJ2-2; v_call: TRBV3-1; clone_size: few; d_call: TRBD1; cdr3_aa: CASSHGTGGHLTNTGELFF; cdr3_nt: TGTGCCAGCAGCCACGGGACAGGGGGACACCTCACGAACACCGGGGAGCTGTTTTTT
j_call: TRBJ2-2; v_call: TRBV5-1; clone_size: few; d_call: TRBD1; cdr3_aa: CASSSGQGGELFF; cdr3_nt: TGCGCCAGCAGCTCGGGACAGGGTGGGGAGCTGTTTTTT
j_call: TRBJ1-3; v_call: TRBV12-3/TRBV12-4; clone_size: .; d_call: .; cdr3_aa: CASSLGGENTIYF; cdr3_nt: TGTGCCAGCAGTTTGGGAGGCGAAAACACCATATATTTT
j_call: TRBJ2-1; v_call: TRBV9; clone_size: few; d_call: .; cdr3_aa: CASSASTSLGRYNEQFF; cdr3_nt: TGTGCCAGCAGCGCCTCTACTAGCCTGGGGAGGTACAATGAGCAGTTCTTC
j_call: TRBJ1-3; v_call: TRBV2; clone_size: .; d_call: .; cdr3_aa: CASSLRTAGHTIYF; cdr3_nt: TGTGCCAGCAGTTTACGGACGGCTGGTCACACCATATATTTT
j_call: TRBJ2-1; v_call: TRBV5-5; clone_size: .; d_call: .; cdr3_aa: CASSGGLTLWNEQFF; cdr3_nt: TGTGCCAGCAGCGGGGGACTGACATTGTGGAATGAGCAGTTCTTC
j_call: TRBJ2-7; v_call: TRBV3-1; clone_size: .; d_call: TRBD2; cdr3_aa: CASSQEVQRDYEQYF; cdr3_nt: TGTGCCAGCAGCCAAGAAGTCCAGCGGGACTACGAGCAGTACTTC
j_call: TRBJ1-4; v_call: TRBV6-5; clone_size: few; d_call: .; cdr3_aa: CASSYSRAAAGEKLFF; cdr3_nt: TGTGCCAGCAGTTACTCGCGGGCGGCGGCAGGGGAAAAACTGTTTTTT
j_call: TRBJ1-1; v_call: TRBV5-1; clone_size: medium-sized; d_call: .; cdr3_aa: CASSLDPGDGTEAFF; cdr3_nt: TGCGCCAGCAGCTTGGACCCAGGGGATGGCACTGAAGCTTTCTTT
j_call: TRBJ1-2; v_call: TRBV7-9; clone_size: few; d_call: TRBD1; cdr3_aa: CASSFRQGNGYTF; cdr3_nt: TGTGCCAGCAGCTTTAGACAGGGAAATGGCTACACCTTC
j_call: TRBJ2-4; v_call: TRBV20-1; clone_size: few; d_call: .; cdr3_aa: CSARLGLLKNIQYF; cdr3_nt: TGCAGTGCTAGGCTCGGACTCCTCAAAAACATTCAGTACTTC
j_call: TRBJ2-1; v_call: TRBV7-9; clone_size: few; d_call: .; cdr3_aa: CASNPPNEQFF; cdr3_nt: TGTGCCAGCAACCCGCCCAATGAGCAGTTCTTC
j_call: TRBJ1-1; v_call: TRBV6-1; clone_size: .; d_call: TRBD1; cdr3_aa: CASNQDRGPNTEAFF; cdr3_nt: TGTGCCAGCAACCAGGACAGGGGCCCTAACACTGAAGCTTTCTTT
j_call: TRBJ2-1; v_call: TRBV20-1; clone_size: .; d_call: .; cdr3_aa: CSARDGSWGPQGHNEQFF; cdr3_nt: TGCAGTGCTAGAGATGGCTCTTGGGGTCCGCAGGGCCACAATGAGCAGTTCTTC
j_call: TRBJ1-4; v_call: TRBV18; clone_size: many; d_call: .; cdr3_aa: CASSPLGQGNEKLFF; cdr3_nt: TGTGCCAGCTCACCACTGGGCCAAGGGAATGAAAAACTGTTTTTT
j_call: TRBJ2-7; v_call: TRBV3-1; clone_size: .; d_call: TRBD2; cdr3_aa: CASSRIGGLAGEGYEQYF; cdr3_nt: TGTGCCAGCTCCCGCATTGGGGGACTAGCGGGAGAAGGATACGAGCAGTACTTC
j_call: TRBJ2-1; v_call: TRBV12-3/TRBV12-4; clone_size: few; d_call: .; cdr3_aa: CASSLDSLRSSYNEQFF; cdr3_nt: TGTGCCAGCAGTTTAGACAGTTTAAGGAGCTCCTACAATGAGCAGTTCTTC
j_call: TRBJ2-7; v_call: TRBV20-1; clone_size: few; d_call: TRBD2; cdr3_aa: CSARAFLAGLYEQYF; cdr3_nt: TGCAGTGCTAGAGCCTTTCTAGCGGGCCTATACGAGCAGTACTTC
j_call: TRBJ2-1; v_call: TRBV20-1; clone_size: .; d_call: .; cdr3_aa: CSARDEDSGTYNEQFF; cdr3_nt: TGCAGTGCTAGAGATGAGGACAGCGGAACCTACAATGAGCAGTTCTTC
j_call: TRBJ2-5; v_call: TRBV20-1; clone_size: .; d_call: .; cdr3_aa: CSAREEGDYVETQYF; cdr3_nt: TGCAGTGCTAGGGAGGAAGGAGACTATGTGGAGACCCAGTACTTC
j_call: TRBJ2-7; v_call: TRBV3-1; clone_size: .; d_call: TRBD1; cdr3_aa: CASSLTWGQGTGEQYF; cdr3_nt: TGTGCCAGCAGCTTGACCTGGGGACAGGGGACCGGAGAGCAGTACTTC
j_call: TRBJ2-1; v_call: TRBV6-1; clone_size: .; d_call: TRBD2; cdr3_aa: CASSAGLAGLYNEQFF; cdr3_nt: TGTGCCAGCAGTGCGGGACTAGCGGGCCTCTACAATGAGCAGTTCTTC
j_call: TRBJ2-3; v_call: TRBV19; clone_size: .; d_call: TRBD2; cdr3_aa: CASSALAGAYTQYF; cdr3_nt: TGTGCCAGTAGTGCACTAGCGGGAGCATATACGCAGTATTTT
j_call: TRBJ2-1; v_call: TRBV6-1; clone_size: .; d_call: .; cdr3_aa: CASSVLAGYNEQFF; cdr3_nt: TGTGCCAGCAGTGTTTTGGCGGGGTACAATGAGCAGTTCTTC
j_call: TRBJ2-1; v_call: TRBV28; clone_size: .; d_call: TRBD2; cdr3_aa: CASSPWTSGIHFNEQFF; cdr3_nt: TGTGCCAGCAGTCCCTGGACTAGCGGGATTCATTTTAATGAGCAGTTCTTC
j_call: TRBJ2-1; v_call: TRBV12-3/TRBV12-4; clone_size: .; d_call: TRBD2; cdr3_aa: CASSFSGGGISEQFF; cdr3_nt: TGTGCCAGCAGCTTTAGCGGGGGCGGGATTAGTGAGCAGTTCTTC
j_call: TRBJ2-3; v_call: TRBV20-1; clone_size: few; d_call: .; cdr3_aa: CSAKLAISTDTQYF; cdr3_nt: TGCAGTGCAAAACTAGCAATCAGCACAGATACGCAGTATTTT
j_call: TRBJ2-7; v_call: TRBV27; clone_size: few; d_call: TRBD1; cdr3_aa: CASSPGLVLTTGTGLSYEQYF; cdr3_nt: TGTGCCAGCAGTCCCGGGTTAGTTTTAACTACCGGGACAGGGCTTAGCTACGAGCAGTACTTC
j_call: TRBJ2-5; v_call: TRBV5-1; clone_size: few; d_call: TRBD1; cdr3_aa: CASSLAPDREETQYF; cdr3_nt: TGCGCCAGCAGCTTGGCCCCGGACAGGGAAGAGACCCAGTACTTC
j_call: TRBJ2-5; v_call: TRBV7-9; clone_size: few; d_call: .; cdr3_aa: CASSLVRGDVQETQYF; cdr3_nt: TGTGCCAGCAGCTTAGTGCGCGGGGATGTCCAAGAGACCCAGTACTTC
j_call: TRBJ2-7; v_call: TRBV10-3; clone_size: .; d_call: .; cdr3_aa: CAIAGGLRPYEQYF; cdr3_nt: TGTGCCATCGCTGGGGGACTCCGGCCCTACGAGCAGTACTTC
j_call: TRBJ2-1; v_call: TRBV7-6; clone_size: .; d_call: TRBD2; cdr3_aa: CASSLEGLAGGPFSEQFF; cdr3_nt: TGTGCCAGCAGCTTAGAGGGACTAGCGGGAGGGCCTTTTTCTGAGCAGTTCTTC
j_call: TRBJ1-4; v_call: TRBV7-9; clone_size: .; d_call: .; cdr3_aa: CASSLLGGFEKLFF; cdr3_nt: TGTGCCAGCAGCTTACTGGGCGGGTTTGAAAAACTGTTTTTT
j_call: TRBJ1-6; v_call: TRBV13; clone_size: few; d_call: .; cdr3_aa: CASSPRPSSYNSPLHF; cdr3_nt: TGTGCCAGCAGCCCCAGGCCAAGCTCCTATAATTCACCCCTCCACTTT
j_call: TRBJ1-1; v_call: TRBV12-3/TRBV12-4; clone_size: few; d_call: .; cdr3_aa: CASSSGLRETEAFF; cdr3_nt: TGTGCCAGCAGTTCGGGGCTAAGGGAAACTGAAGCTTTCTTT
j_call: TRBJ2-3; v_call: TRBV4-2; clone_size: few; d_call: .; cdr3_aa: CASSHSGGTDTQYF; cdr3_nt: TGTGCCAGCAGCCACTCCGGGGGCACAGATACGCAGTATTTT
j_call: TRBJ2-1; v_call: TRBV9; clone_size: few; d_call: .; cdr3_aa: CASSVAKQANEQFF; cdr3_nt: TGTGCCAGCAGCGTAGCTAAACAGGCGAATGAGCAGTTCTTC
j_call: TRBJ2-1; v_call: TRBV12-3/TRBV12-4; clone_size: .; d_call: TRBD2; cdr3_aa: CASSTLAGGKNEQFF; cdr3_nt: TGTGCCAGCAGTACCCTAGCGGGAGGGAAGAATGAGCAGTTCTTC
j_call: TRBJ2-1; v_call: TRBV4-1; clone_size: few; d_call: TRBD1; cdr3_aa: CASSPGQLSYNEQFF; cdr3_nt: TGCGCCAGCAGCCCGGGACAGCTCTCCTACAATGAGCAGTTCTTC
j_call: TRBJ2-7; v_call: TRBV4-1; clone_size: few; d_call: .; cdr3_aa: CASSQVAGLRREQYF; cdr3_nt: TGCGCCAGCAGCCAAGTCGCTGGCCTGAGAAGAGAGCAGTACTTC
j_call: TRBJ2-1; v_call: TRBV2; clone_size: .; d_call: TRBD2; cdr3_aa: CASSESGGSYNEQFF; cdr3_nt: TGTGCCAGCAGTGAAAGCGGGGGATCCTACAATGAGCAGTTCTTC
j_call: TRBJ2-7; v_call: TRBV10-3; clone_size: .; d_call: .; cdr3_aa: CAISGTSYEQYF; cdr3_nt: TGTGCCATCAGCGGGACATCCTACGAGCAGTACTTC
j_call: TRBJ1-1; v_call: TRBV24-1; clone_size: few; d_call: TRBD1; cdr3_aa: CATTSDRVKMSVAGPEAFF; cdr3_nt: TGTGCCACCACCTCCGACAGGGTCAAGATGTCGGTGGCGGGTCCTGAAGCTTTCTTT
j_call: TRBJ2-3; v_call: TRBV5-1; clone_size: few; d_call: .; cdr3_aa: CASSLEGPTDTQYF; cdr3_nt: TGCGCCAGCAGCTTGGAGGGACCCACAGATACGCAGTATTTT
j_call: TRBJ2-3; v_call: TRBV5-5; clone_size: .; d_call: TRBD2; cdr3_aa: CASSPGTTFTDTQYF; cdr3_nt: TGTGCCAGCAGCCCGGGGACTACGTTCACAGATACGCAGTATTTT
j_call: TRBJ2-7; v_call: TRBV5-1; clone_size: .; d_call: .; cdr3_aa: CASSLSSLCGEQYF; cdr3_nt: TGCGCCAGCAGCCTCTCCAGTCTGTGCGGTGAGCAGTACTTC
j_call: TRBJ1-2; v_call: TRBV5-1; clone_size: few; d_call: TRBD1; cdr3_aa: CASSGDRGGGPNYGYTF; cdr3_nt: TGCGCCAGCAGCGGTGACAGGGGAGGTGGACCCAACTATGGCTACACCTTC
j_call: TRBJ2-4; v_call: TRBV13; clone_size: .; d_call: .; cdr3_aa: CASSSQGAKNIQYF; cdr3_nt: TGTGCCAGCAGCTCCCAAGGGGCCAAAAACATTCAGTACTTC